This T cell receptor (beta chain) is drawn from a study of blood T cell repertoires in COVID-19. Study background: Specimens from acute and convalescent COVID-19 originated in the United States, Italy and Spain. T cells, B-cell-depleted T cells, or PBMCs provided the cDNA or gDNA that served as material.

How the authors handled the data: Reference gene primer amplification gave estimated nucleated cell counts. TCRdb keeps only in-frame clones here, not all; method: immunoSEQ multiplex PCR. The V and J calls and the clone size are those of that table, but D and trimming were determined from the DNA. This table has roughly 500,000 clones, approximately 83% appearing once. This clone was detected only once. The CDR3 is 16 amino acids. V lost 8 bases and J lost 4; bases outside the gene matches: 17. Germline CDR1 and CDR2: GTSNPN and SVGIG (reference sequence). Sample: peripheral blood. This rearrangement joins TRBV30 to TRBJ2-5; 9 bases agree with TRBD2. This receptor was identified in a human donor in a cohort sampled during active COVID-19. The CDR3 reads CAGFGSGRILGETQYF. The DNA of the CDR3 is TGTGCCGGCTTTGGTAGCGGGAGAATTTTAGGAGAGACCCAGTACTTC.